These T cell receptor beta chains were read from a single sample in a study of beta chain features in type 1 diabetes. Assay used: immunoSEQ multiplex PCR; TCRdb lists only in-frame clones, some missing. The sample yields 850,000 to 900,000 clones, roughly 15% seen once. The sequenced sample was naive CD4+ T cells from blood. These receptors came from a woman under 30 in good health. The CDR3 runs from the conserved cysteine through the conserved F or W. The D gene is left open where the match is weak. Only some rows state a clone size, as once, few, many or a class for expanded clones.

D gene: TRBD2
V gene: TRBV7-9
J gene: TRBJ2-7
clone size: .
CDR3 protein: CASSLRTSKLYEQYF
CDR3 DNA: TGTGCCAGCAGCCTCCGGACTAGTAAGCTCTACGAGCAGTACTTC

D gene: TRBD2
V gene: TRBV10-3
J gene: TRBJ2-7
clone size: few
CDR3 protein: CAISEYSGSGNEYF
CDR3 DNA: TGTGCCATCAGTGAGTATAGTGGAAGCGGGAATGAGTACTTC

D gene: TRBD1
V gene: TRBV7-2
J gene: TRBJ2-5
clone size: few
CDR3 protein: CASTLGQVQETQYF
CDR3 DNA: TGTGCCAGCACCTTAGGACAGGTCCAAGAGACCCAGTACTTC

D gene: .
V gene: TRBV6-5
J gene: TRBJ2-7
clone size: .
CDR3 protein: CASRLDPSGSYEQYF
CDR3 DNA: TGTGCCAGCAGGTTGGACCCATCGGGCTCCTACGAGCAGTACTTC

D gene: .
V gene: TRBV7-2
J gene: TRBJ1-1
clone size: few
CDR3 protein: CASSRAVTGNTEAFF
CDR3 DNA: TGTGCCAGCAGCCGGGCAGTGACAGGGAACACTGAAGCTTTCTTT

D gene: .
V gene: TRBV2
J gene: TRBJ1-3
clone size: .
CDR3 protein: CASSPRVPGNTIYF
CDR3 DNA: TGTGCCAGCAGTCCTCGAGTGCCTGGAAACACCATATATTTT

D gene: TRBD2
V gene: TRBV29-1
J gene: TRBJ2-2
clone size: few
CDR3 protein: CSALGASGRRFTGELFF
CDR3 DNA: TGCAGCGCCCTGGGTGCTAGCGGGAGGCGTTTTACCGGGGAGCTGTTTTTT

D gene: TRBD2
V gene: TRBV9
J gene: TRBJ2-5
clone size: few
CDR3 protein: CASSVGTSQETQYF
CDR3 DNA: TGTGCCAGCAGCGTAGGGACTAGCCAAGAGACCCAGTACTTC

D gene: .
V gene: TRBV20-1
J gene: TRBJ2-1
clone size: .
CDR3 protein: CSARGFNEQFF
CDR3 DNA: TGCAGTGCACGAGGGTTCAATGAGCAGTTCTTC

D gene: TRBD2
V gene: TRBV5-1
J gene: TRBJ2-5
clone size: .
CDR3 protein: CASSPEFLAGGPGETQYF
CDR3 DNA: TGCGCCAGCAGCCCGGAATTTCTAGCGGGAGGGCCGGGAGAGACCCAGTACTTC

D gene: .
V gene: TRBV28
J gene: TRBJ2-7
clone size: few
CDR3 protein: CASTPASEGPYEQYF
CDR3 DNA: TGTGCCAGCACCCCGGCGAGTGAGGGACCCTACGAGCAGTACTTC

D gene: TRBD2
V gene: TRBV28
J gene: TRBJ2-7
clone size: .
CDR3 protein: CASSLGLAGDYEQYF
CDR3 DNA: TGTGCCAGCAGTTTAGGGCTAGCGGGGGACTACGAGCAGTACTTC

D gene: TRBD2
V gene: TRBV6-4
J gene: TRBJ2-7
clone size: .
CDR3 protein: CATQLPRDYYEQYF
CDR3 DNA: TGTGCCACCCAATTACCGAGGGACTATTACGAGCAGTACTTC

D gene: .
V gene: TRBV27
J gene: TRBJ1-5
clone size: once
CDR3 protein: CASSLYGGGNQPQHF
CDR3 DNA: TGTGCCAGCAGTTTATATGGGGGCGGGAATCAGCCCCAGCATTTT

D gene: .
V gene: TRBV9
J gene: TRBJ2-5
clone size: few
CDR3 protein: CASSVGGRQETQYF
CDR3 DNA: TGTGCCAGCAGCGTAGGGGGTCGCCAAGAGACCCAGTACTTC

D gene: .
V gene: TRBV9
J gene: TRBJ1-4
clone size: few
CDR3 protein: CASSARGGTNEKLFF
CDR3 DNA: TGTGCCAGCAGCGCCCGGGGGGGAACTAATGAAAAACTGTTTTTT

D gene: .
V gene: TRBV5-5
J gene: TRBJ2-5
clone size: few
CDR3 protein: CASSFGGAGETQYF
CDR3 DNA: TGTGCCAGCAGCTTTGGGGGCGCGGGAGAGACCCAGTACTTC

D gene: .
V gene: TRBV7-2
J gene: TRBJ1-5
clone size: .
CDR3 protein: CASSEGPGFSQPQHF
CDR3 DNA: TGTGCCAGCAGCGAAGGCCCGGGGTTTAGTCAGCCCCAGCATTTT